The present T cell receptor (beta chain) was sequenced within a study of OX40 agonist ivuxolimab in advanced cancers. Only in-frame clones appear in the TCRdb table, and some are missing; sequencing was by immunoSEQ multiplex PCR. The data contain around 70,000 clones, approximately 82% of them singletons. In germline, CDR1 is SGHRS, CDR2 YFSETQ. V was clipped by 1 base and J by 1 base, with 10 bases between them. The CDR3 runs 15 residues. This TCR was sampled from an adult with an advanced solid tumor such as melanoma, head and neck, liver or kidney cancer. The sequenced sample was CD4+ or CD8+ T cells sorted from blood, obtained in a trial of the OX40 agonist ivuxolimab. The chain combines TRBV5-1 with TRBJ2-3; maybe TRBD2 (5 bases). In DNA form, the CDR3 reads TGCGCCAGCAGCTTGTCAACCGGGGGCACAGATACGCAGTATTTT. As protein: CASSLSTGGTDTQYF.